The rows below give T cell receptor beta chains drawn from one sample of a study of shared clonotypes between healthy human individuals. Clones were sequenced by immunoSEQ multiplex PCR, and TCRdb holds only the in-frame ones, with some missing. The data contain 2 million or so clones, 90% to 95% of them singletons. Input material: naive CD4+ T cells sorted from blood. The receptors originated from a man aged 18 to 30 in good health. Each CDR3 is given with its conserved first and last residue. The D gene is left open where the match is weak. Clone size is shown for a subset of rows, as once, few, many or a class of expanded clone.

CDR3 DNA	CDR3 protein	clone size	J gene	V gene	D gene
TGCGCCAGCAGCCCGTGGGACAGGGTCTCTGGGGCCAACGTCCTGACTTTC	CASSPWDRVSGANVLTF	.	TRBJ2-6	TRBV5-1	TRBD1
TGTGCCAGCAGCTTTAGTGGGAAGGGCACCGGGGAGCTGTTTTTT	CASSFSGKGTGELFF	.	TRBJ2-2	TRBV11-2	.
TGTGCCAGCAGGAGGGGGACTAGCGGGAGGGCCGGGGAGCAGTACTTC	CASRRGTSGRAGEQYF	.	TRBJ2-7	TRBV25-1	TRBD2
TGTGCCAGTGAAGGGGGGGCTGGAAACACCATATATTTT	CASEGGAGNTIYF	.	TRBJ1-3	TRBV30	.
TGTGCCAGCAATCCGGACAGGGAAATAAACAATGAGCAGTTCTTC	CASNPDREINNEQFF	.	TRBJ2-1	TRBV2	TRBD1
TGTGCCAGCAGTTTAAACACAGGATACCAAGAGACCCAGTACTTC	CASSLNTGYQETQYF	.	TRBJ2-5	TRBV28	.
TGTGCCAGCAGCCAGACCCGGCTCAATGAGCAGTTCTTC	CASSQTRLNEQFF	.	TRBJ2-1	TRBV5-6	.
TGTGCCAGCAGCGTAGGACCCAGCAATCAGCCCCAGCATTTT	CASSVGPSNQPQHF	few	TRBJ1-5	TRBV9	.
TGTGCCAGCAGGTCCTGGGTCCAAGGACGCGGTGGCTACACCTTC	CASRSWVQGRGGYTF	.	TRBJ1-2	TRBV28	.
TGTGCCAGCAGCTTAGCCGGAGGAAACACCATATATTTT	CASSLAGGNTIYF	.	TRBJ1-3	TRBV11-2	.
TGTGCCAGCAGTGAAGCCCTACAGGGGGGGGACATTCAGTACTTC	CASSEALQGGDIQYF	once	TRBJ2-4	TRBV2	.
TGTGCCAGCTCACCAACGGCGGGGTCCTACGAGCAGTACTTC	CASSPTAGSYEQYF	.	TRBJ2-7	TRBV18	.
TGTGCCAGCAGCCGTGGGACAGGGTTGAGTGGAAACACCATATATTTT	CASSRGTGLSGNTIYF	.	TRBJ1-3	TRBV7-9	TRBD1
TGTGCCAGCAGCGCCCGAAGGGACTCGCGAGAGACCCAGTACTTC	CASSARRDSRETQYF	.	TRBJ2-5	TRBV9	.
TGCAGCGTCCCCCCGACGGGCGGAATCACTGAAGCTTTCTTT	CSVPPTGGITEAFF	.	TRBJ1-1	TRBV29-1	.
TGTGCCAGCTCACAAGGACTAGCGGGGTCCAACGAGCAGTACTTC	CASSQGLAGSNEQYF	.	TRBJ2-7	TRBV18	TRBD2
TGTGCCAGCTCACCATTGGCTAGCACAGATACGCAGTATTTT	CASSPLASTDTQYF	.	TRBJ2-3	TRBV18	.
TGTGCCAGCAGCCCCGGGACAGGAAATCGCTATGGCTACACCTTC	CASSPGTGNRYGYTF	.	TRBJ1-2	TRBV6-5	TRBD1
TGTGCCAGCAGTGAAGCGGGAGTTTCTGAAGCTTTCTTT	CASSEAGVSEAFF	.	TRBJ1-1	TRBV6-1	.
TGCGCCAGCAGCGAGGGGATCTCCTCTAGCACAGATACGCAGTATTTT	CASSEGISSSTDTQYF	.	TRBJ2-3	TRBV5-1	.
TGTGCCAGCAGTGAAGGAGGATTCGCTAGCACAGATACGCAGTATTTT	CASSEGGFASTDTQYF	.	TRBJ2-3	TRBV25-1	.
TGTGCCAGCAGCTTAGGTCTCCAGCGGGGCACAGATACGCAGTATTTT	CASSLGLQRGTDTQYF	.	TRBJ2-3	TRBV7-2	.
TGTGCCGGGTCGGACTCCTACGAGCAGTACTTC	CAGSDSYEQYF	.	TRBJ2-7	TRBV30	.
TGTGCCATCAGTGGGGAGACTGCGGACACAGATACGCAGTATTTT	CAISGETADTDTQYF	.	TRBJ2-3	TRBV10-3	.
TGTGCCAGCAGTGAAGATGCGACTAGCGGGGGGGCCTCTTACCTCCGGCAGTTCTTC	CASSEDATSGGASYLRQFF	.	TRBJ2-1	TRBV6-1	TRBD2
TGTGCCTGGAGCGTGGATAACTATGGCTACACCTTC	CAWSVDNYGYTF	.	TRBJ1-2	TRBV30	.
TGTGCCAGCAGACCAATTGGACTCGATACTTCAACTAATGAAAAACTGTTTTTT	CASRPIGLDTSTNEKLFF	once	TRBJ1-4	TRBV7-9	.
TGTGCCAGCAGCCGGACAGGGGCGCCGTACGAGCAGTACTTC	CASSRTGAPYEQYF	.	TRBJ2-7	TRBV7-9	TRBD1
TGTGCCAGCAGCTTAGCGACTAGCGGGATTCAAGGTGAGCAGTTCTTC	CASSLATSGIQGEQFF	.	TRBJ2-1	TRBV7-8	TRBD2
TGTGCCAGAAGCGCAGGGACCGCCATCTCTGGAAACACCATATATTTT	CARSAGTAISGNTIYF	.	TRBJ1-3	TRBV5-3	.
TGTGCCAGCAATAGGGTCGGTAACACTGAAGCTTTCTTT	CASNRVGNTEAFF	.	TRBJ1-1	TRBV6-1	.
TGTGCCAGCAATGTCTACAATGAGCAGTTCTTC	CASNVYNEQFF	.	TRBJ2-1	TRBV2	.
TGCGCCAGCAGGAGGACAGGGGTAACCTACGAGCAGTACTTC	CASRRTGVTYEQYF	.	TRBJ2-7	TRBV5-1	TRBD1
TGTGCCAGCAGTCCTCGGGGACAGCTGAACACTGAAGCTTTCTTT	CASSPRGQLNTEAFF	.	TRBJ1-1	TRBV6-9	TRBD1
TGTGCCAGCGGACTCCGGGACAGCGCCTACGAGCAGTACTTC	CASGLRDSAYEQYF	.	TRBJ2-7	TRBV28	TRBD1
TGTGCCAGCAGTGATTTAGGCGGAGCCTACAATGAGCAGTTCTTC	CASSDLGGAYNEQFF	.	TRBJ2-1	TRBV25-1	.
TGTGCCAGCAGGTTAGCGGGGGGGAACTACAATGAGCAGTTCTTC	CASRLAGGNYNEQFF	.	TRBJ2-1	TRBV6-1	TRBD2
TGTGCCAGCAGCGTAGGTCGGGAAATGTTTGAGCAGTTCTTC	CASSVGREMFEQFF	.	TRBJ2-1	TRBV9	.
TGTGCCATCAGTGAGACCGGGGGAAACAATGAGCAGTTCTTC	CAISETGGNNEQFF	.	TRBJ2-1	TRBV10-3	.
TGTGCCAGCAGCCTGCGGAGGGCCGGTGAGCAGTACTTC	CASSLRRAGEQYF	.	TRBJ2-7	TRBV6-5	.
TGTGCCAGCAGTTTGGCGGGACAGGGGGCTTACGAGCAGTACTTC	CASSLAGQGAYEQYF	.	TRBJ2-7	TRBV6-1	TRBD1
TGCGCCAGCCTCGACTCTGGGGCCAACGTCCTGACTTTC	CASLDSGANVLTF	.	TRBJ2-6	TRBV5-1	.
TGTGCTAGCAGCTTAGGAAGCGGGTCAGCCTACGAGCAGTACTTC	CASSLGSGSAYEQYF	once	TRBJ2-7	TRBV7-7	.
TGTGCCAGTAGTCCAACGACAAAGCCCTACGAGCAGTACTTC	CASSPTTKPYEQYF	.	TRBJ2-7	TRBV19	.
TGTGCCAGCTCACCGGGACAGGGGGAGAGCTATGGCTACACCTTC	CASSPGQGESYGYTF	.	TRBJ1-2	TRBV18	TRBD1
TGCGCCAGCAGATCCGTGGGGGGAGGTGCCTACAATGAGCAGTTCTTC	CASRSVGGGAYNEQFF	.	TRBJ2-1	TRBV5-1	.
TGTGCCATCAGTGAGCTAGCGGGGGGGCAAGAGACCCAGTACTTC	CAISELAGGQETQYF	.	TRBJ2-5	TRBV10-3	TRBD2
TGTGCCAGCAGCGTAGGCGGCTTCACTAGCACAGATACGCAGTATTTT	CASSVGGFTSTDTQYF	.	TRBJ2-3	TRBV9	.
TGTGCCAGCAGCCCGGCTGGCTATAATTCACCCCTCCACTTT	CASSPAGYNSPLHF	once	TRBJ1-6	TRBV5-6	.
TGTGCCAGCAGTGAACAGGTGTACAATGAGCAGTTCTTC	CASSEQVYNEQFF	.	TRBJ2-1	TRBV6-4	.
TGTGCCAGCAGGGGACTAGCTCAGGAGCAGTACTTC	CASRGLAQEQYF	.	TRBJ2-7	TRBV2	TRBD2